A selection of T cell receptor beta chains follows, all from one sample in a study of OX40 agonist ivuxolimab in advanced cancers. The repertoire was sequenced with immunoSEQ multiplex PCR; TCRdb's copy has only in-frame clones and lacks some. This table has 20,000 to 30,000 clones, around 80% appearing once. The sequencing used CD4+ or CD8+ T cells sorted from blood, collected in a trial of the OX40 agonist ivuxolimab. The receptors originated from an adult with an advanced solid tumor such as melanoma, head and neck, liver or kidney cancer. Both conserved end residues are part of each CDR3. D genes are given only for firm matches. The size field is filled for only some rows; it gives once, few, many or a size class.

clone size: .; J gene: TRBJ2-7; D gene: TRBD1; V gene: TRBV9; CDR3 length: 15; CDR3 protein: CASSVGGDRRYEQYF; CDR3 DNA: TGTGCCAGCAGCGTAGGAGGGGACAGACGTTATGAGCAGTACTTC
clone size: once; J gene: TRBJ2-7; D gene: TRBD1; V gene: TRBV6-5; CDR3 length: 14; CDR3 protein: CASSPRTGGYEQYF; CDR3 DNA: TGTGCCAGCAGTCCAAGGACAGGGGGCTACGAGCAGTACTTC
clone size: .; J gene: TRBJ1-3; D gene: .; V gene: TRBV19; CDR3 length: 15; CDR3 protein: CASSTDSLSGNTIYF; CDR3 DNA: TGTGCCAGTAGCACGGACAGCCTCTCTGGAAACACCATATATTTT
clone size: .; J gene: TRBJ2-3; D gene: .; V gene: TRBV6-5; CDR3 length: 12; CDR3 protein: CASSEGTDTQYF; CDR3 DNA: TGTGCCAGCAGCGAAGGGACCGATACGCAGTATTTT
clone size: few; J gene: TRBJ2-2; D gene: .; V gene: TRBV27; CDR3 length: 15; CDR3 protein: CASSLLQANTGELFF; CDR3 DNA: TGTGCCAGCAGTTTACTTCAGGCAAACACCGGGGAGCTGTTTTTT
clone size: .; J gene: TRBJ1-1; D gene: .; V gene: TRBV4-3; CDR3 length: 16; CDR3 protein: CASSQERSSVARKAFF; CDR3 DNA: TGCGCCAGCAGCCAGGAAAGGTCTTCGGTGGCCAGGAAAGCTTTCTTT
clone size: .; J gene: TRBJ2-1; D gene: TRBD1; V gene: TRBV27; CDR3 length: 14; CDR3 protein: CASSFQGAGNEQFF; CDR3 DNA: TGTGCCAGCAGTTTTCAGGGGGCGGGGAATGAGCAGTTCTTC
clone size: .; J gene: TRBJ2-7; D gene: TRBD1; V gene: TRBV9; CDR3 length: 15; CDR3 protein: CASSPLGTGRHEQYF; CDR3 DNA: TGTGCCAGCAGCCCCTTGGGGACAGGGAGGCACGAGCAGTACTTC
clone size: .; J gene: TRBJ2-1; D gene: .; V gene: TRBV6-6; CDR3 length: 16; CDR3 protein: CASSALSRTPALRQFF; CDR3 DNA: TGTGCCAGCAGTGCCCTCTCCAGGACACCCGCTCTCCGGCAGTTCTTC
clone size: .; J gene: TRBJ2-5; D gene: TRBD2; V gene: TRBV6-5; CDR3 length: 14; CDR3 protein: CASTSGDLRETQYF; CDR3 DNA: TGTGCCAGCACGAGCGGGGACCTGAGGGAGACCCAGTACTTC
clone size: .; J gene: TRBJ1-2; D gene: .; V gene: TRBV20-1; CDR3 length: 11; CDR3 protein: CSADGNYGYTF; CDR3 DNA: TGCAGTGCTGATGGAAACTATGGCTACACCTTC
clone size: .; J gene: TRBJ1-4; D gene: .; V gene: TRBV5-4; CDR3 length: 15; CDR3 protein: CASSYTGLGDEKLFF; CDR3 DNA: TGTGCCAGCAGCTATACAGGGTTGGGTGATGAAAAACTGTTTTTT
clone size: .; J gene: TRBJ1-3; D gene: .; V gene: TRBV7-9; CDR3 length: 16; CDR3 protein: CASSDLGRESGNTIYF; CDR3 DNA: TGTGCCAGCAGCGACCTCGGACGGGAATCTGGAAACACCATATATTTT
clone size: .; J gene: TRBJ1-2; D gene: .; V gene: TRBV9; CDR3 length: 12; CDR3 protein: CASSVQSGGYTF; CDR3 DNA: TGTGCCAGCAGCGTACAGTCGGGCGGCTACACCTTC
clone size: once; J gene: TRBJ1-2; D gene: .; V gene: TRBV15; CDR3 length: 17; CDR3 protein: CATSSQVISQVAYGYTF; CDR3 DNA: TGCGCCACCAGCTCGCAGGTGATATCGCAGGTTGCCTATGGCTACACCTTC
clone size: once; J gene: TRBJ1-2; D gene: .; V gene: TRBV9; CDR3 length: 16; CDR3 protein: CASSVSTGTTNYGYTF; CDR3 DNA: TGTGCCAGCAGCGTCAGTACAGGGACAACTAACTATGGCTACACCTTC
clone size: .; J gene: TRBJ1-2; D gene: .; V gene: TRBV7-2; CDR3 length: 15; CDR3 protein: CASSLILGADYGYTF; CDR3 DNA: TGTGCCAGCAGCTTAATTTTGGGGGCTGACTATGGCTACACCTTC
clone size: .; J gene: TRBJ2-7; D gene: .; V gene: TRBV7-9; CDR3 length: 12; CDR3 protein: CASSLAIHEQYF; CDR3 DNA: TGTGCCAGCAGCTTAGCGATCCACGAGCAGTACTTC
clone size: .; J gene: TRBJ2-4; D gene: .; V gene: TRBV11-1; CDR3 length: 15; CDR3 protein: CASSFQQLAKNIQYF; CDR3 DNA: TGTGCCAGCAGCTTTCAGCAACTAGCCAAAAACATTCAGTACTTC
clone size: .; J gene: TRBJ1-5; D gene: .; V gene: TRBV7-9; CDR3 length: 13; CDR3 protein: CASSLSFDQPQHF; CDR3 DNA: TGTGCCAGCAGCTTATCTTTTGATCAGCCCCAGCATTTT
clone size: .; J gene: TRBJ1-5; D gene: .; V gene: TRBV28; CDR3 length: 15; CDR3 protein: CASRLYLNSNQPQHF; CDR3 DNA: TGTGCCAGCAGGCTCTATCTGAATAGCAATCAGCCCCAGCATTTT
clone size: .; J gene: TRBJ1-3; D gene: TRBD1; V gene: TRBV27; CDR3 length: 15; CDR3 protein: CASSPLDRAGNTIYF; CDR3 DNA: TGTGCCAGCAGTCCCCTGGACAGGGCTGGAAACACCATATATTTT
clone size: few; J gene: TRBJ2-5; D gene: .; V gene: TRBV21-1; CDR3 length: 13; CDR3 protein: CADPRLQGGSQYF; CDR3 DNA: TGTGCCGACCCGAGGCTACAGGGAGGGTCCCAGTACTTC
clone size: .; J gene: TRBJ2-1; D gene: TRBD1; V gene: TRBV19; CDR3 length: 16; CDR3 protein: CASSIWTGVGYNEQFF; CDR3 DNA: TGTGCCAGTAGTATTTGGACAGGGGTCGGCTACAATGAGCAGTTCTTC
clone size: .; J gene: TRBJ1-2; D gene: .; V gene: TRBV27; CDR3 length: 14; CDR3 protein: CASSPTGTGGGYTF; CDR3 DNA: TGTGCCAGCAGTCCAACAGGGACGGGGGGCGGCTACACCTTC
clone size: medium-sized; J gene: TRBJ2-7; D gene: TRBD2; V gene: TRBV9; CDR3 length: 14; CDR3 protein: CASSPGSGTYEQYF; CDR3 DNA: TGTGCCAGCAGCCCCGGTAGCGGGACCTACGAGCAGTACTTC
clone size: .; J gene: TRBJ1-5; D gene: .; V gene: TRBV6-5; CDR3 length: 13; CDR3 protein: CASSKWAGQPQHF; CDR3 DNA: TGTGCCAGCAGTAAATGGGCCGGTCAGCCCCAGCATTTT
clone size: .; J gene: TRBJ1-2; D gene: TRBD1; V gene: TRBV7-2; CDR3 length: 14; CDR3 protein: CASSQGQGGYGYTF; CDR3 DNA: TGTGCCAGCAGCCAGGGACAGGGGGGTTATGGCTACACCTTC
clone size: .; J gene: TRBJ2-2; D gene: .; V gene: TRBV27; CDR3 length: 14; CDR3 protein: CASSLSRGTGELFF; CDR3 DNA: TGTGCCAGCAGTTTATCGAGGGGCACCGGGGAGCTGTTTTTT
clone size: once; J gene: TRBJ2-2; D gene: .; V gene: TRBV7-9; CDR3 length: 15; CDR3 protein: CASSLNRGNTGELFF; CDR3 DNA: TGTGCCAGCAGCTTGAACAGAGGGAACACCGGGGAGCTGTTTTTT
clone size: .; J gene: TRBJ2-4; D gene: .; V gene: TRBV5-5; CDR3 length: 15; CDR3 protein: CASSLGPIAKNIQYF; CDR3 DNA: TGTGCCAGCAGCTTGGGCCCTATAGCCAAAAACATTCAGTACTTC
clone size: .; J gene: TRBJ1-2; D gene: .; V gene: TRBV4-3; CDR3 length: 15; CDR3 protein: CASSDAWTVEYGYTF; CDR3 DNA: TGCGCCAGCAGTGACGCCTGGACAGTTGAGTATGGCTACACCTTC
clone size: .; J gene: TRBJ1-6; D gene: TRBD1; V gene: TRBV28; CDR3 length: 15; CDR3 protein: CASSTRDRVYSPLHF; CDR3 DNA: TGTGCCAGCAGTACCCGGGACAGGGTATATTCACCCCTCCACTTT
clone size: medium-sized; J gene: TRBJ1-6; D gene: .; V gene: TRBV27; CDR3 length: 14; CDR3 protein: CASSFTTPNSPLHF; CDR3 DNA: TGTGCCAGCAGTTTCACGACACCTAATTCACCCCTCCACTTT
clone size: .; J gene: TRBJ2-7; D gene: TRBD1; V gene: TRBV6-4; CDR3 length: 14; CDR3 protein: CASSPGTGSYEQYF; CDR3 DNA: TGTGCCAGCAGTCCCGGGACAGGGAGCTACGAGCAGTACTTC
clone size: .; J gene: TRBJ2-3; D gene: .; V gene: TRBV7-9; CDR3 length: 14; CDR3 protein: CASSHTLDTDTQYF; CDR3 DNA: TGTGCCAGCAGCCACACCCTAGACACAGATACGCAGTATTTT
clone size: .; J gene: TRBJ1-2; D gene: .; V gene: TRBV6-5; CDR3 length: 14; CDR3 protein: CASRNRLRSDGYTF; CDR3 DNA: TGTGCCAGCAGGAACAGGCTCCGTAGTGATGGCTACACCTTC
clone size: .; J gene: TRBJ1-4; D gene: .; V gene: TRBV13; CDR3 length: 15; CDR3 protein: CASSLRGTAREKLFF; CDR3 DNA: TGTGCCAGCAGCTTACGCGGGACGGCGAGGGAAAAACTGTTTTTT
clone size: .; J gene: TRBJ2-7; D gene: TRBD1; V gene: TRBV4-1; CDR3 length: 16; CDR3 protein: CASSQEGTGISYEQYF; CDR3 DNA: TGCGCCAGCAGCCAAGAGGGGACAGGCATCTCCTACGAGCAGTACTTC
clone size: .; J gene: TRBJ2-1; D gene: TRBD2; V gene: TRBV18; CDR3 length: 16; CDR3 protein: CASSPGTSGPYNEQFF; CDR3 DNA: TGTGCCAGCTCACCCGGAACTAGCGGGCCTTACAATGAGCAGTTCTTC
clone size: .; J gene: TRBJ1-1; D gene: .; V gene: TRBV5-1; CDR3 length: 16; CDR3 protein: CASSTRTGTVNTEAFF; CDR3 DNA: TGCGCCAGTAGTACCCGAACCGGGACCGTGAACACTGAAGCTTTCTTT
clone size: .; J gene: TRBJ1-4; D gene: .; V gene: TRBV27; CDR3 length: 18; CDR3 protein: CASSEVACLLVDNEKLFF; CDR3 DNA: TGTGCCAGCAGTGAGGTGGCTTGTCTCCTAGTCGACAATGAAAAACTGTTTTTT
clone size: .; J gene: TRBJ2-2; D gene: .; V gene: TRBV2; CDR3 length: 13; CDR3 protein: CASSVRGTGELFF; CDR3 DNA: TGTGCCAGCAGTGTGCGGGGCACCGGGGAGCTGTTTTTT
clone size: .; J gene: TRBJ2-3; D gene: TRBD2; V gene: TRBV7-6; CDR3 length: 16; CDR3 protein: CASSLGTGGLADTQYF; CDR3 DNA: TGTGCCAGCAGCTTAGGAACGGGGGGGTTGGCAGATACGCAGTATTTT
clone size: .; J gene: TRBJ1-4; D gene: TRBD1; V gene: TRBV4-3; CDR3 length: 15; CDR3 protein: CASSQGTGVSEKLFF; CDR3 DNA: TGCGCCAGCAGCCAGGGGACAGGGGTCTCTGAAAAACTGTTTTTT
clone size: .; J gene: TRBJ2-1; D gene: TRBD2; V gene: TRBV10-2; CDR3 length: 15; CDR3 protein: CASGGLAGGYNEQFF; CDR3 DNA: TGCGCCAGCGGAGGACTAGCGGGGGGCTACAATGAGCAGTTCTTC
clone size: once; J gene: TRBJ2-7; D gene: .; V gene: TRBV9; CDR3 length: 14; CDR3 protein: CASSQWDKPYEQYF; CDR3 DNA: TGTGCCAGCAGCCAATGGGACAAACCCTACGAGCAGTACTTC
clone size: .; J gene: TRBJ1-2; D gene: .; V gene: TRBV29-1; CDR3 length: 12; CDR3 protein: CSVEFRGEGYTF; CDR3 DNA: TGCAGCGTTGAATTCCGGGGCGAAGGCTACACCTTC
clone size: .; J gene: TRBJ2-3; D gene: .; V gene: TRBV13; CDR3 length: 14; CDR3 protein: CASSPGLSTDTQYF; CDR3 DNA: TGTGCCAGCAGCCCCGGACTCAGCACAGATACGCAGTATTTT
clone size: .; J gene: TRBJ1-2; D gene: .; V gene: TRBV6-5; CDR3 length: 12; CDR3 protein: CASSSGLYGYTF; CDR3 DNA: TGTGCCAGCAGTTCGGGGCTCTATGGCTACACCTTC
clone size: few; J gene: TRBJ1-4; D gene: .; V gene: TRBV6-5; CDR3 length: 15; CDR3 protein: CASSPSERENEKLFF; CDR3 DNA: TGTGCCAGCAGCCCCTCGGAGAGGGAAAATGAAAAACTGTTTTTT
clone size: .; J gene: TRBJ2-3; D gene: TRBD2; V gene: TRBV11-2; CDR3 length: 14; CDR3 protein: CASSSWEGSDTQYF; CDR3 DNA: TGTGCCAGCAGCTCCTGGGAGGGCAGCGATACGCAGTATTTT